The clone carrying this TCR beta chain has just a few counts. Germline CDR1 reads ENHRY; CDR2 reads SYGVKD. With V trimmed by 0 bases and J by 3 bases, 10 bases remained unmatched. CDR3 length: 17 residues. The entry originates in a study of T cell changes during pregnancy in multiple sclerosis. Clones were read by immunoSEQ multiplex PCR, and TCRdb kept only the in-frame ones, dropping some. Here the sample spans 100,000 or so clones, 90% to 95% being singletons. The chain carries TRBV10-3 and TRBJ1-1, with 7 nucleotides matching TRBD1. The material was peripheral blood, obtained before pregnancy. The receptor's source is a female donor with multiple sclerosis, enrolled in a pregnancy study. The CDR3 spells CAISESTGNLGDTEAFF. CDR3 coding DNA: TGTGCCATCAGTGAGTCGACAGGGAACCTGGGGGACACTGAAGCTTTCTTT.